What follows are 32 T cell receptor beta chains derived from one specimen sequenced in a study of blood T cell repertoires in COVID-19. Generated by immunoSEQ multiplex PCR, the TCRdb table keeps only in-frame clones and is missing some. The sample lists around 98,000 clones, approximately 72% occurring once. The source material was peripheral blood. The receptors derive from a man between 70 and 80 years old with acute or convalescent COVID-19.

V gene TRBV30 combines with J gene TRBJ1-4, with D uncertain. From germline, CDR1 is GTSNPN and CDR2 SVGIG (reference sequence). The CDR3 is made up of 12 amino acids. The V and J ends lost 2 bases and 6 bases respectively, with 7 bases between them. The CDR3 DNA reads TGTGCCTGGAGTTCCTCCCATGAAAAACTGTTTTTT. Translating it yields CAWSSSHEKLFF.

This rearrangement joins TRBV6-6 to TRBJ2-7; 8 nucleotides match TRBD1. CDR3 length: 14 residues. CDR1 and CDR2 (germline): MNHNY, SVGAGI (reference sequence). V was clipped by 6 bases and J by 2 bases; unmatched bases: 6. The CDR3 DNA is TGTGCCAGCAGGACAGGGGATCTGACCTACGAGCAGTACTTC. It is translated as CASRTGDLTYEQYF.

This chain uses TRBV5-4 with TRBJ2-2, with D hard to call. There are 15 residues in the CDR3. With 4 bases removed from V and 0 bases from J, the gap between germline ends came to 10 bases. Germline V gives CDR1 SGHNT, CDR2 YYREEE (reference sequence). The CDR3 nucleotides are TGTGCCAGCAGCCGTGCGGCGGCGAACACCGGGGAGCTGTTTTTT. Its protein is CASSRAAANTGELFF.

The chain recombines TRBV20-1 with TRBJ2-3, with 8 bases identical to TRBD1. This CDR3 is 11 amino acids long. CDR1 is DFQATT, CDR2 SNEGSKA, per germline (reference sequence). V shed 3 bases, J shed 10 bases, and the junction held 3 bases outside the gene matches. CDR3 sequence reads: CSARDRDSQYF. CDR3 nucleotide sequence: TGCAGTGCTAGGGACAGGGATTCGCAGTATTTT.

The V and J genes are TRBV9 and TRBJ2-1; D unresolved. Trimming cost V 0 bases and J 10 bases, with 8 bases left between them. This CDR3 is 12 amino acids long. CDR1 SGDLS and CDR2 YYNGEE come from the germline V gene. The CDR3 nucleotides are TGTGCCAGCAGCGTAGTGAACAGAGAGCAGTTCTTC. Its translation: CASSVVNREQFF.

The rearrangement uses TRBV30 and TRBJ1-5, with TRBD1 identical over 7 bases. Trimming removed 5 bases from V and 3 bases from J; junction bases left unmatched: 10. Germline CDR1 and CDR2: GTSNPN and SVGIG (reference sequence). The length of the CDR3 is 15 residues. CDR3 DNA: TGTGCCTGGGGAGTCCGGGACAGTAACAATCAGCCCCAGCATTTT. Translation: CAWGVRDSNNQPQHF.

This chain uses TRBV19 with TRBJ1-2; D gene unclear. The germline gives CDR1 LNHDA, CDR2 SQIVND (reference sequence). V was pared by 3 bases and J by 4 bases, with 9 bases between. The length of the CDR3 is 13 residues. The CDR3 protein is CASSIGVAYGYTF. The CDR3, as DNA: TGTGCCAGTAGTATCGGAGTTGCCTATGGCTACACCTTC.

The rearrangement uses TRBV5-1 and TRBJ2-3, with 9 bases fitting TRBD2. The junction had 19 bases not matched to a gene; V was cut back by 2 bases and J by 3 bases. The germline V gene has CDR1 SGHRS and CDR2 YFSETQ. The CDR3 totals 20 residues. CDR3 nucleotide sequence: TGCGCCAGCAGCTTTCTTCTCTGGGGACTAGCAGTATCAGGGACAGATACGCAGTATTTT. Protein sequence: CASSFLLWGLAVSGTDTQYF.

The chain recombines TRBV21-1 with TRBJ2-5; TRBD2 is taken as the D call from the table, unchecked against the DNA. TRBV21-1 is tagged as a pseudogene. The CDR3 is 18 amino acids. The CDR3 DNA reads as TGTGCCAGCAAGAAGTGGGGGGACCGTAGCGGGAGCGGAGAGACCCAGTACTTC. It yields the protein CASKKWGDRSGSGETQYF.

The chain is built from TRBV18 and TRBJ1-1; maybe TRBD1 (5 bases). This CDR3 comprises 13 residues. Germline lookup yields CDR1 KGHSH and CDR2 LQKENI. The V end lost 6 bases, the J end lost 1 base, and 9 bases lay between the germline ends. The CDR3 region has the DNA TGTGCCAGCTCCTTGACAGCGAACACTGAAGCTTTCTTT. Amino acids: CASSLTANTEAFF.

The chain employs TRBV5-1 and TRBJ2-7; 11 nucleotides line up with TRBD2. The germline CDR1 and CDR2 sequences are SGHRS and YFSETQ. This CDR3 has 16 amino acids. V lost 4 bases to trimming and J lost 0 bases; unmatched junction nucleotides: 6. The CDR3 DNA reads as TGCGCCAGCAGCCGGCGACTAGCGGGGAGCTCCTACGAGCAGTACTTC. Protein: CASSRRLAGSSYEQYF.

V is TRBV27 and J is TRBJ2-7, with D possibly matching TRBD2 (6 bases). V gave up 5 bases and J gave up 4 bases, with 12 bases separating them. The CDR3 sequence is 13 residues long. Germline CDR1 is MNHEY and CDR2 is SMNVEV (reference sequence). CDR3 in amino acids: CASSPDYVYEQYF. CDR3 in DNA: TGTGCCAGCAGTCCGGACTATGTTTACGAGCAGTACTTC.

This clone was seen many times. The chain links TRBV4-3 to TRBJ1-3, with a possible D match to TRBD1 (6 bases). V was cut by 0 bases and J by 1 base, with 16 bases left in between. This CDR3 contains 18 residues. In germline, CDR1 is LGHNA, CDR2 YSLEER. This chain's CDR3 is CASSQDPGGSRSGNTIYF. CDR3 sequence (DNA): TGCGCCAGCAGCCAAGATCCGGGGGGCAGCCGGTCTGGAAACACCATATATTTT.

The chain joins TRBV11-2 to TRBJ2-5; weak D call: TRBD2 (6 bases). Germline assignment: CDR1 SGHAT and CDR2 FQNNGV. There are 13 residues in the CDR3. The germline V and J ends were trimmed by 6 bases and 5 bases, with 13 bases remaining between them. The CDR3 is CASSHLGGETQYF. CDR3 nucleotides: TGTGCCAGCAGTCATCTAGGAGGGGAGACCCAGTACTTC.

V and J are TRBV19 and TRBJ2-1; D is possibly TRBD2 (5 bases). The CDR3 length is 16 residues. The germline V gene has CDR1 LNHDA and CDR2 SQIVND (reference sequence). V dropped 5 bases and J dropped 2 bases, with 16 bases sitting between them. The CDR3 loop is CASSLLGSPTYNEQFF. The CDR3 nucleotides read TGTGCCAGTAGTTTACTGGGGAGTCCTACCTACAATGAGCAGTTCTTC.

The genes are TRBV28 and TRBJ2-5, with 7 bases matching TRBD1. CDR3 size: 15 residues. The V gene end was trimmed by 5 bases and the J gene end by 2 bases; junction bases not matched to a gene: 8. Germline V gene sequence: CDR1 MDHEN, CDR2 SYDVKM. The CDR3 region has the DNA TGTGCCAGCAGTCAGGCTGGACAGGTACAAGAGACCCAGTACTTC. This sequence encodes CASSQAGQVQETQYF.

This chain joins TRBV6-5 and TRBJ2-7, with 8 bases lining up with TRBD2. The CDR3 contains 14 residues. Germline lookup yields CDR1 MNHEY and CDR2 SVGAGI. The J segment lost 6 bases and the V segment lost 4 bases, leaving 8 bases of the junction unmatched. This CDR3 reads CASSFSGVGLEQYF. In DNA form, the CDR3 reads TGTGCCAGCAGTTTTAGCGGGGTGGGGCTCGAGCAGTACTTC.

V usage is TRBV4-2 and J usage is TRBJ1-6; D might be TRBD1 (6 bases). This CDR3 is 14 amino acids long. CDR1 is LGHNA and CDR2 is YNFKEQ in the germline V gene. V shed 4 bases and J shed 14 bases, with 18 bases lying between them. The CDR3 nucleotides are TGTGCCAGCAGCCCCCAGACAGGTCTTAGATCCCTCCACTTT. It is translated as CASSPQTGLRSLHF.

The chain carries TRBV4-1 and TRBJ2-1; 7 nucleotides agree with TRBD1. V shed 5 bases, J shed 6 bases, and the junction held 4 bases outside the gene matches. Germline V gene data show CDR1 as MGHRA and CDR2 as YSYEKL. The CDR3 runs 13 residues. The CDR3, as DNA: TGCGCCAGCAGCTTCTACAGGGGCAATGAGCAGTTCTTC. Its translation is CASSFYRGNEQFF.

V gene TRBV5-6 combines with J gene TRBJ2-7; 9 nucleotides match TRBD1. After removal of 0 bases from V and 6 bases from J, the junction contained 4 bases not matched to a gene. The CDR3 contains 14 residues. CDR1 and CDR2 from the germline V gene are SGHDT and YYEEEE. The CDR3 sequence: CASSLAGQGSEQYF. The CDR3 nucleotides read TGTGCCAGCAGCTTGGCGGGACAGGGCAGCGAGCAGTACTTC.

The table lists this clone with a few counts. V gene TRBV2 combines with J gene TRBJ1-1; D gene ambiguous. There are 15 residues in the CDR3. The ends were cut back, 7 bases at V and 1 base at J, with 16 bases in the middle. Germline assignment: CDR1 SNHLY and CDR2 FYNNEI. The CDR3 DNA reads TGTGCCAGCACCAAGGAGGGAACTCAGAACACTGAAGCTTTCTTT. It encodes CASTKEGTQNTEAFF. Full variable domain (missing parts from reference TRBV2 and TRBJ1-1): EPEVTQTPSHQVTQMGQEVILRCVPISNHLYFYWYRQILGQKVEFLVSFYNNEISEKSEIFDDQFSVERPDGSNFTLKIRSTKLEDSAMYFCASTKEGTQNTEAFFGQGTRLTVV.

This clone turned up a few times. The rearrangement links TRBV30 to TRBJ1-6; the match to TRBD1 covers 10 bases. The CDR3 has 18 amino acids. Germline V lookup: CDR1 GTSNPN, CDR2 SVGIG (reference sequence). Germline trimming cut 3 bases from V and 5 bases from J; bases unmatched to any gene: 13. In nucleotides, the CDR3 is TGTGCCTGGAGGAGACCAACCCCCGGGACAGGGGATAATTCACCCCTCCACTTT. Translating it yields CAWRRPTPGTGDNSPLHF.

The chain has TRBV6-5 and TRBJ2-7, with 10 bases fitting TRBD1. J gave up 8 bases and V 4 bases, and 11 bases lay outside the gene matches. The V gene's germline CDR1 is MNHEY and CDR2 SVGAGI. The CDR3 consists of 15 residues. Written as DNA, the CDR3 is TGTGCCAGCAGTTGGGCAGGGACAGGGGCCCCCAAGCAGTACTTC. Translation: CASSWAGTGAPKQYF.

This clone has just one count. The chain recombines TRBV6-5 with TRBJ2-5; 9 positions match TRBD2. The CDR3 loop spans 15 amino acids. Per germline, CDR1 MNHEY and CDR2 SVGAGI. V lost 2 bases to trimming and J lost 3 bases; unmatched junction nucleotides: 4. This CDR3 reads CASSYRLAGEETQYF. The CDR3 coding sequence is TGTGCCAGCAGTTACAGGTTAGCGGGAGAAGAGACCCAGTACTTC.

This sequence joins TRBV7-9 and TRBJ2-1; tentatively, D is TRBD1 (5 bases). The CDR3 is 15 residues long. Germline V CDR1 and CDR2: SEHNR, FQNEAQ (reference sequence). Deletions cut 2 bases from V and 3 bases from J, with 11 bases between. The DNA for the CDR3 is TGTGCCAGCAGCTTATTGACAGCCTACTACAATGAGCAGTTCTTC. Protein: CASSLLTAYYNEQFF.

The chain joins TRBV6-1 to TRBJ2-7; 11 bases fit TRBD1. The CDR3 totals 15 residues. Per germline, CDR1 MNHNS and CDR2 SASEGT. J lost 3 bases, V lost 0 bases, and 1 base had no gene match. The CDR3 DNA is TGTGCCAGCAGTGAAGCCGGGACAGGGGGCTACGAGCAGTACTTC. Residues: CASSEAGTGGYEQYF.

This clone was seen only a few times. The chain has TRBV6-5 and TRBJ2-7, with 7 bases fitting TRBD2. Unmatched junction bases numbered 9, after V lost 6 bases and J lost 1 base. The germline V gene encodes CDR1 MNHEY and CDR2 SVGAGI. There are 15 residues in the CDR3. CDR3 loop: CASSIGGLGSYEQYF. As DNA, the CDR3 is TGTGCCAGCAGCATCGGGGGGTTGGGATCCTACGAGCAGTACTTC.

V gene TRBV7-2 combines with J gene TRBJ2-2, with 10 bases aligning to TRBD2. Germline V gene sequence: CDR1 SGHTA, CDR2 FQGNSA. This CDR3 comprises 15 residues. The V gene end was trimmed by 2 bases and the J gene end by 7 bases; junction bases not matched to a gene: 4. The CDR3 reads CASSLTASGGGELFF. CDR3 nucleotides: TGTGCCAGCAGCTTAACGGCTAGCGGGGGCGGGGAGCTGTTTTTT.

The rearrangement links TRBV7-9 to TRBJ2-7, with D perhaps matching TRBD2 (5 bases). CDR1 SEHNR and CDR2 FQNEAQ come from the germline V gene (reference sequence). Trimming cost V 5 bases and J 7 bases, with 15 bases left between them. This CDR3 comprises 13 residues. The CDR3 spells CASSAEAEAEQYF. The CDR3 region has the DNA TGTGCCAGCAGCGCAGAGGCGGAGGCGGAGCAGTACTTC. Using reference TRBV7-9 and TRBJ2-7 for the parts outside the CDR3, the full variable domain is DTGVSQNPRHKITKRGQNVTFRCDPISEHNRLYWYRQTLGQGPEFLTYFQNEAQLEKSRLLSDRFSAERPKGSFSTLEIQRTEQGDSAMYLCASSAEAEAEQYFGPGTRLTVT.

The rearrangement uses TRBV29-1 and TRBJ1-5; 8 bases match TRBD1. This CDR3 contains 15 residues. The junction had 9 bases not matched to a gene; V was cut back by 6 bases and J by 2 bases. Germline CDR1 is SQVTM and CDR2 is ANQGSEA. The chain's CDR3 is CSVAESTGGNQPQHF. The CDR3 region has the DNA TGCAGCGTAGCCGAGTCGACAGGGGGCAATCAGCCCCAGCATTTT.

The CDR3 bases are TGTGCCAGCAGCACTCGCGAGGGGGCTAATTCACCCCTCCACTTT. Protein product: CASSTREGANSPLHF. V gene TRBV7-8 combines with J gene TRBJ1-6, with TRBD1 identical over 7 bases. J lost 6 bases, V lost 5 bases, and 7 bases had no gene match. This CDR3 comprises 15 residues. The germline V gene encodes CDR1 SGHVS and CDR2 FQNEAQ.

The chain combines TRBV9 with TRBJ2-5, with TRBD2 matching 8 bases. Germline-derived CDR1 and CDR2 are SGDLS and YYNGEE. J lost 4 bases, V lost 2 bases, and 7 bases had no gene match. CDR3 length: 15 amino acids. As DNA, the CDR3 is TGTGCCAGCAGCGTTTTCGGGAGGGTTCCAGAGACCCAGTACTTC. This gives the protein CASSVFGRVPETQYF.